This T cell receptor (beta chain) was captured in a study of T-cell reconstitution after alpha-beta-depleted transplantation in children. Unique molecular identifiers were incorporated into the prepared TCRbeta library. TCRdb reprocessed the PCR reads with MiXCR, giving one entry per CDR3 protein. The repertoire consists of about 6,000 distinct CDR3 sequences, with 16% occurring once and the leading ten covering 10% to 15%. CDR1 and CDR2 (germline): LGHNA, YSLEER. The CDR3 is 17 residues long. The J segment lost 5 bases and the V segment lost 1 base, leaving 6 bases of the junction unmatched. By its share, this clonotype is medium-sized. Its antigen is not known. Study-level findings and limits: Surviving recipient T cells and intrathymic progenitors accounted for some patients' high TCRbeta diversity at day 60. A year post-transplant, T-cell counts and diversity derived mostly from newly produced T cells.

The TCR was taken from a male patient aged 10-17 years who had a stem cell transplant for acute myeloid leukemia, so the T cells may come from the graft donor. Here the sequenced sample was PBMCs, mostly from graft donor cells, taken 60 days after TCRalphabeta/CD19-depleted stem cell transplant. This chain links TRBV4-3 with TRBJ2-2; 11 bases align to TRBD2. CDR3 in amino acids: CASSQGLAGGGTGELFF. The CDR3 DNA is TGCGCCAGCAGCCAAGGGCTAGCGGGAGGTGGAACCGGGGAGCTGTTTTTT.